Presented here are 21 T cell receptor beta chains from one specimen sequenced in a study of shared clonotypes between healthy human individuals. Here immunoSEQ multiplex PCR was the method, and the copy in TCRdb shows in-frame clones only, minus some. This sample has millions of clones, with approximately 94% found just once. Terminally differentiated effector memory CD45RA+ cells were excluded by CCR7 positive selection of CD45RO-negative cells. Sample: naive CD8+ T cells sorted from blood. These receptor sequences come from a man aged 18 to 30 in good health.

The rearrangement links TRBV4-1 to TRBJ1-2, with no clear D. In germline, CDR1 is MGHRA, CDR2 YSYEKL. The length of the CDR3 is 15 residues. Trimming stripped 0 bases from V and 4 bases from J, with 12 bases between. Here the CDR3 DNA reads TGCGCCAGCAGCCAAGAACGTGGAAACTCCTATGGCTACACCTTC. It specifies CASSQERGNSYGYTF.

This sequence joins TRBV4-1 and TRBJ2-7; possibly TRBD1 or TRBD2 for D (5 bases each). The germline V gene encodes CDR1 MGHRA and CDR2 YSYEKL. V dropped 0 bases and J dropped 11 bases, with 11 bases sitting between them. The CDR3 length is 12 residues. The CDR3 here is CASSQDTGAKYF. The CDR3 nucleotides read TGCGCCAGCAGCCAAGACACCGGGGCCAAGTACTTC.

V usage is TRBV11-2 and J usage is TRBJ2-7; D gene unclear. Per the germline V gene, CDR1 is SGHAT and CDR2 is FQNNGV. The CDR3 spans 14 residues. Trimming stripped 3 bases from V and 4 bases from J, with 13 bases between. The CDR3: CASSLFSGEYEQYF. The CDR3 bases are TGTGCCAGCAGCTTGTTCTCTGGAGAGTACGAGCAGTACTTC. Full variable domain (rest looked up from reference TRBV11-2 and TRBJ2-7): EAGVAQSPRYKIIEKRQSVAFWCNPISGHATLYWYQQILGQGPKLLIQFQNNGVVDDSQLPKDRFSAERLKGVDSTLKIQPAKLEDSAVYLCASSLFSGEYEQYFGPGTRLTVT.

As to this clone: This CDR3 is also generated by other DNA sequences in the sample. CDR3 DNA sequence: TGTGCCAGCAGTTCCCTCAGCTCCTACAATGAGCAGTTCTTC. This encodes CASSSLSSYNEQFF. The chain joins TRBV6-5 to TRBJ2-1; the D is unclear. CDR3 length: 14 residues. V lost 4 bases and J lost 0, with 7 bases in between. CDR1 MNHEY and CDR2 SVGAGI come from the germline V gene.

The table lists this clone with a count of one. Other DNA sequences of this sample code for an identical CDR3. The J gene is TRBJ2-2, the V gene TRBV7-2; no clear D gene. V lost 1 base to trimming and J lost 8 bases, with 5 bases between them. Germline lookup yields CDR1 SGHTA and CDR2 FQGNSA. The CDR3 has 12 amino acids. CDR3 loop: CASSLGAGELFF. As DNA, the CDR3 is TGTGCCAGCAGCTTAGGGGCAGGGGAGCTGTTTTTT.

The chain employs TRBV5-6 and TRBJ2-7; D not resolved. V gave up 2 bases and J gave up 3 bases, with 15 bases separating them. The CDR3 loop spans 15 amino acids. CDR1 and CDR2 from the germline V gene are SGHDT and YYEEEE. CDR3 nucleotides: TGTGCCAGCAGCTTTGGCAGGCTCTATCTCTACGAGCAGTACTTC. This codes for CASSFGRLYLYEQYF. The full variable domain, completed using reference TRBV5-6 and TRBJ2-7, is DAGVTQSPTHLIKTRGQQVTLRCSPKSGHDTVSWYQQALGQGPQFIFQYYEEEERQRGNFPDRFSGHQFPNYSSELNVNALLLGDSALYLCASSFGRLYLYEQYFGPGTRLTVT.

This chain joins TRBV25-1 and TRBJ2-3; D ambiguous. V shed 5 bases and J shed 3 bases, with 3 bases lying between them. This CDR3 is built from 11 residues. Per germline, CDR1 MGHDK and CDR2 SYGVNS. CDR3 region: CASSFTDTQYF. The CDR3 DNA reads as TGTGCCAGCAGTTTTACAGATACGCAGTATTTT.

With regard to this clone: Other DNA sequences of this sample code for an identical CDR3. The rearrangement links TRBV4-2 to TRBJ2-7; D unclear. Trimming stripped 8 bases from V and 0 bases from J, with 5 bases between. CDR3 length: 11 residues. CDR1 and CDR2 from the germline V gene are LGHNA and YNFKEQ. The CDR3 bases are TGTGCCAGCGGAAACTCCTACGAGCAGTACTTC. Protein: CASGNSYEQYF.

CDR3 in amino acids: CASSLGPGGEQFF. The CDR3 bases are TGTGCCAGCAGCTTAGGCCCTGGAGGGGAGCAGTTCTTC. The chain is built from TRBV7-8 and TRBJ2-1; possible D gene TRBD2, 6 bases. The germline V gene encodes CDR1 SGHVS and CDR2 FQNEAQ. CDR3 length: 13 residues. The V and J ends lost 1 base and 10 bases respectively, with 11 bases between them.

This sequence joins TRBV27 and TRBJ2-7; D unclear. From germline, CDR1 is MNHEY and CDR2 SMNVEV (reference sequence). CDR3 length: 15 residues. Trimming cost V 0 bases and J 2 bases, with 11 bases left between them. CDR3 sequence reads: CASSLSGGNPYEQYF. The CDR3 DNA sequence: TGTGCCAGCAGTTTATCAGGTGGCAACCCCTACGAGCAGTACTTC.

The CDR3 DNA reads as TGCGCCAGCAGCCAAGCTGGGCTAGCAGTAGTCAATGAGCAGTTCTTC. Translating it yields CASSQAGLAVVNEQFF. The genes are TRBV4-1 and TRBJ2-1; D may be TRBD2 (5 bases). This CDR3 comprises 16 residues. V was trimmed by 1 base and J by 6 bases, leaving 16 bases between them. Per the germline V gene, CDR1 is MGHRA and CDR2 is YSYEKL.

This chain links TRBV14 with TRBJ2-3; the match to TRBD2 covers 7 bases. CDR3 size: 15 residues. V lost 4 bases to trimming and J lost 0 bases; unmatched junction nucleotides: 4. Germline V gene sequence: CDR1 SGHDN, CDR2 FVKESK. The chain's CDR3 is CASSLGGKSTDTQYF. CDR3 nucleotides: TGTGCCAGCAGCCTCGGGGGGAAAAGCACAGATACGCAGTATTTT.

This clone has a handful of counts. The sample carries other DNA sequences with the same CDR3. This sequence joins TRBV27 and TRBJ2-7; 7 nucleotides align to TRBD2. Looked up from germline, CDR1 is MNHEY and CDR2 is SMNVEV (reference sequence). Losses at the gene ends were 3 bases for V and 2 bases for J; bases not matched to a gene: 1. The CDR3 covers 13 residues. In nucleotides, the CDR3 is TGTGCCAGCAGTTTCCGGGGGGCCTACGAGCAGTACTTC. Translating it yields CASSFRGAYEQYF.

This chain links TRBV6-4 with TRBJ1-4; D is undetermined. With 0 bases removed from V and 4 bases from J, the gap between germline ends came to 12 bases. Germline V gene data show CDR1 as MRHNA and CDR2 as SNTAGT. This CDR3 contains 16 residues. CDR3: CASSDSLRACNEKLFF. CDR3 DNA sequence: TGTGCCAGCAGTGACTCCCTTCGGGCTTGTAATGAAAAACTGTTTTTT.

This sequence joins TRBV11-2 and TRBJ2-1; D call uncertain. The germline V gene has CDR1 SGHAT and CDR2 FQNNGV. The CDR3 totals 12 residues. V was shortened by 0 bases and J by 12 bases, with 9 bases between the two germline ends. The CDR3 nucleotides read TGTGCCAGCAGCTTAGATCCCATGAGGCAGTTCTTC. Its protein product is CASSLDPMRQFF.

J is TRBJ1-6 and V is TRBV18; no definite D call. Germline V gene sequence: CDR1 KGHSH, CDR2 LQKENI. The CDR3 has 18 amino acids. V was pared by 1 base and J by 0 bases, with 13 bases between. The CDR3 region has the DNA TGTGCCAGCTCACCACAGGCAGGACTCAGCTCCTATAATTCACCCCTCCACTTT. Protein: CASSPQAGLSSYNSPLHF.

This sequence joins TRBV19 and TRBJ2-7, with D tentatively TRBD1 (5 bases). Germline V gene sequence: CDR1 LNHDA, CDR2 SQIVND (reference sequence). The V and J ends lost 6 bases and 0 bases respectively, with 12 bases between them. The CDR3 totals 14 residues. In nucleotides, the CDR3 is TGTGCCAGTAGCGTGGACATGAACTCCTACGAGCAGTACTTC. This translates into CASSVDMNSYEQYF.

This chain connects TRBV5-1 to TRBJ2-5, with 10 bases lining up with TRBD2. CDR3 length equals 18 residues. V was clipped by 0 bases and J by 0 bases; unmatched bases: 8. Per germline, CDR1 SGHRS and CDR2 YFSETQ. The CDR3 loop is CASSLASGGQEYQETQYF. CDR3 DNA sequence: TGCGCCAGCAGCTTGGCTAGCGGGGGCCAGGAGTACCAAGAGACCCAGTACTTC.

Details on this clone: Distinct nucleotide sequences in the sample also encode this CDR3. CDR3 nucleotide sequence: TGTGCCTGGAGTGTGTCAGATACGCAGTATTTT. Its translation is CAWSVSDTQYF. V usage is TRBV30 and J usage is TRBJ2-3; no clear D. The germline gives CDR1 GTSNPN, CDR2 SVGIG (reference sequence). The CDR3 is 11 residues long. Trimming removed 0 bases from V and 4 bases from J, with 2 bases in between.

V gene TRBV9 combines with J gene TRBJ1-1; tentative D call: TRBD1 (6 bases). Trimming removed 7 bases at V and 0 bases at J, with 10 bases between. The CDR3 has 13 residues. Germline V gene sequence: CDR1 SGDLS, CDR2 YYNGEE. In DNA form, the CDR3 reads TGTGCCAGCGGACAGACAGTGAACACTGAAGCTTTCTTT. It translates to CASGQTVNTEAFF.

To note about this clone: This same CDR3 is encoded by further DNA sequences in the sample. This rearrangement joins TRBV19 to TRBJ2-7; 9 bases match TRBD1. The CDR3 runs to 14 residues. The V and J ends lost 5 bases and 1 base, in that order; junction bases with no gene match: 3. Germline CDR1 is LNHDA and CDR2 is SQIVND (reference sequence). The CDR3: CASSAGQGSYEQYF. In nucleotides, the CDR3 is TGTGCCAGTAGTGCAGGACAGGGGTCCTACGAGCAGTACTTC.